Listed below are T cell receptor beta chains from one sample, sequenced in a study of early T cells in non-severe SARS-CoV-2 infection. One entry per CDR3 protein, called by TCRdb with MiXCR from the 5' RACE reads. This table has tens of thousands of distinct CDR3 sequences, about an eighth appearing once. Sequenced sample: whole blood. The origin of the receptors is an adult who was a healthcare worker with PCR-confirmed SARS-CoV-2 infection or an uninfected control (not recorded which). Both conserved end residues are part of each CDR3. The order of the fields is D gene, J gene, clone size, V gene, CDR3 DNA, CDR3 protein. A D gene is named only where the DNA matches it firmly. The size of a clone is reported for some rows only, either as once, few or many, or as a class for expanded clones.

D gene: NA
J gene: TRBJ2-7
clone size: NA
V gene: TRBV7-6
CDR3 DNA: TGTGCCAGCAGCTTAGCTCTAGCATACGAGCAGTACTTC
CDR3 protein: CASSLALAYEQYF

D gene: NA
J gene: TRBJ2-5
clone size: many
V gene: TRBV29-1
CDR3 DNA: TGCAGCGTTGAACTTGGCCAAGAGACCCAGTACTTC
CDR3 protein: CSVELGQETQYF

D gene: TRBD1
J gene: TRBJ2-5
clone size: NA
V gene: TRBV5-1
CDR3 DNA: TGCGCCAGCAGCGGACAGGGGGCGCTTGGTGAGACCCAGTACTTC
CDR3 protein: CASSGQGALGETQYF

D gene: NA
J gene: TRBJ1-1
clone size: many
V gene: TRBV20-1
CDR3 DNA: TGCAGTGCTCCTTCCTGGACCGCGATGAACACTGAAGCTTTCTTT
CDR3 protein: CSAPSWTAMNTEAFF

D gene: TRBD1
J gene: TRBJ1-5
clone size: few
V gene: TRBV20-1
CDR3 DNA: TGCAGTGCTAGGGCGGGACAGGGCGGAAAACCTAGCAATCAGCCCCAGCATTTT
CDR3 protein: CSARAGQGGKPSNQPQHF

D gene: TRBD2
J gene: TRBJ2-3
clone size: NA
V gene: TRBV19
CDR3 DNA: TGTGCCAGTAGTATCGCGGGAGCGGGGGGGCCAGATACGCAGTATTTT
CDR3 protein: CASSIAGAGGPDTQYF

D gene: NA
J gene: TRBJ2-3
clone size: many
V gene: TRBV29-1
CDR3 DNA: TGCAGCGGGGGCGAAGATACGCAGTATTTT
CDR3 protein: CSGGEDTQYF

D gene: TRBD2
J gene: TRBJ2-5
clone size: many
V gene: TRBV20-1
CDR3 DNA: TGCAGTGCTATTCCCAGCGGGGCGCTAGAGACCCAGTACTTC
CDR3 protein: CSAIPSGALETQYF

D gene: TRBD1
J gene: TRBJ1-1
clone size: many
V gene: TRBV12-3/TRBV12-4
CDR3 DNA: TGTGCCAGCAGCCCGGGACAGGGGAACACTGAAGCTTTCTTT
CDR3 protein: CASSPGQGNTEAFF

D gene: NA
J gene: TRBJ2-2
clone size: NA
V gene: TRBV29-1
CDR3 DNA: TGCAGCGTTGGGGCCCGTAGCGGGAACACCGGGGAGCTGTTTTTT
CDR3 protein: CSVGARSGNTGELFF

D gene: TRBD1
J gene: TRBJ2-7
clone size: many
V gene: TRBV4-1
CDR3 DNA: TGCGCCAGCAGCCATACCACTCCGGGACAGGGGTTCTACGAGCAGTACTTC
CDR3 protein: CASSHTTPGQGFYEQYF

D gene: NA
J gene: TRBJ1-2
clone size: NA
V gene: TRBV29-1
CDR3 DNA: TGCAGCGTTGAAGGGGACGTAGACTATGGCTACACCTTC
CDR3 protein: CSVEGDVDYGYTF

D gene: NA
J gene: TRBJ2-7
clone size: many
V gene: TRBV5-1
CDR3 DNA: TGCGCCAGCACCCGGGACGGAACCTACGAGCAGTACTTC
CDR3 protein: CASTRDGTYEQYF

D gene: NA
J gene: TRBJ1-2
clone size: NA
V gene: TRBV10-1
CDR3 DNA: TGCGCCAGCAGTCATGGGACATCCTATGGCTACACCTTC
CDR3 protein: CASSHGTSYGYTF

D gene: NA
J gene: TRBJ2-7
clone size: few
V gene: TRBV7-3
CDR3 DNA: TGTGCCAGCAGCTTAGCGGAAAGGTACGAGCAGTACTTC
CDR3 protein: CASSLAERYEQYF

D gene: TRBD2
J gene: TRBJ2-4
clone size: few
V gene: TRBV2
CDR3 DNA: TGTGCCAGCAGCACTAGCGGGGGAACCAAAAACATTCAGTACTTC
CDR3 protein: CASSTSGGTKNIQYF

D gene: NA
J gene: TRBJ2-5
clone size: NA
V gene: TRBV5-1
CDR3 DNA: TGCGCCAGCAGCTTGGGGGGAAGGGAAAGAGAGACCCAGTACTTC
CDR3 protein: CASSLGGRERETQYF

D gene: TRBD1
J gene: TRBJ2-7
clone size: many
V gene: TRBV28
CDR3 DNA: TGTGCCAGCAGCCCGGACAGGGCCCCCTACGAGCAGTACTTC
CDR3 protein: CASSPDRAPYEQYF

D gene: NA
J gene: TRBJ2-2
clone size: NA
V gene: TRBV6-5
CDR3 DNA: TGTGCCAGCACCAGGGTTAACACCGGGGAGCTGTTTTTT
CDR3 protein: CASTRVNTGELFF

D gene: TRBD1
J gene: TRBJ1-4
clone size: NA
V gene: TRBV4-1
CDR3 DNA: TGCGCCAGCAGCCAAGGCCAGGGGGTCCGTAATGAAAAACTGTTTTTT
CDR3 protein: CASSQGQGVRNEKLFF

D gene: NA
J gene: TRBJ1-5
clone size: NA
V gene: TRBV15
CDR3 DNA: TGTGCCACCAGCAGAGGCCTCGAGGGACACTATAGCAATCAGCCCCAGCATTTT
CDR3 protein: CATSRGLEGHYSNQPQHF

D gene: NA
J gene: TRBJ1-1
clone size: NA
V gene: TRBV7-2
CDR3 DNA: TGTGCCAGCAGCCCCCTAGGACGGAACACTGAAGCTTTCTTT
CDR3 protein: CASSPLGRNTEAFF

D gene: TRBD1
J gene: TRBJ2-7
clone size: NA
V gene: TRBV18
CDR3 DNA: TGTGCCAGCTCAGCTTCCCCGGGACAGGGGGAAGGAGCGTTC
CDR3 protein: CASSASPGQGEGAF

D gene: TRBD1
J gene: TRBJ1-1
clone size: few
V gene: TRBV6-4
CDR3 DNA: TGTGCCAGCAGCGCAACAGGGGAAGGCACTGAAGCTTTCTTT
CDR3 protein: CASSATGEGTEAFF

D gene: TRBD2
J gene: TRBJ2-1
clone size: few
V gene: TRBV20-1
CDR3 DNA: TGCAGTGCTAGAGATCCGGCTAGCGGGGAAAGGGCGGATGAGCAGTTCTTC
CDR3 protein: CSARDPASGERADEQFF

D gene: TRBD1
J gene: TRBJ2-4
clone size: NA
V gene: TRBV6-6
CDR3 DNA: TGTGCCAGCAGTCCTGAAGGGGGCTTCCCCAAAAACATTCAGTACTTC
CDR3 protein: CASSPEGGFPKNIQYF

D gene: TRBD1
J gene: TRBJ1-2
clone size: NA
V gene: TRBV10-3
CDR3 DNA: TGTGCCATCAGTGAGTCGGGACAGGGGGTCCCCTACACCTTC
CDR3 protein: CAISESGQGVPYTF

D gene: NA
J gene: TRBJ2-2
clone size: many
V gene: TRBV20-1
CDR3 DNA: TGCAGTGCTCCGCGGGCGGCCGGGAACACCGGGGAGCTGTTTTTT
CDR3 protein: CSAPRAAGNTGELFF